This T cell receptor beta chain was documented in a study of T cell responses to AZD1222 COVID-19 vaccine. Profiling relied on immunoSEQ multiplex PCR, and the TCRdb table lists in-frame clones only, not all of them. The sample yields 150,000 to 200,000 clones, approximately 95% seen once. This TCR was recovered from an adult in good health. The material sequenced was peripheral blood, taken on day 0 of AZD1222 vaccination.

CDR3 nucleotide sequence: TGTGCCAGCAGTTTAGACTTCAGGGGAAGGCCTTTCTTT. Translated, it gives CASSLDFRGRPFF. The chain carries TRBV12-3 or TRBV12-4 and TRBJ1-1; D may be TRBD1 (6 bases). V lost 1 base to trimming and J lost 12 bases, with 15 bases between them. This CDR3 is 13 amino acids long.